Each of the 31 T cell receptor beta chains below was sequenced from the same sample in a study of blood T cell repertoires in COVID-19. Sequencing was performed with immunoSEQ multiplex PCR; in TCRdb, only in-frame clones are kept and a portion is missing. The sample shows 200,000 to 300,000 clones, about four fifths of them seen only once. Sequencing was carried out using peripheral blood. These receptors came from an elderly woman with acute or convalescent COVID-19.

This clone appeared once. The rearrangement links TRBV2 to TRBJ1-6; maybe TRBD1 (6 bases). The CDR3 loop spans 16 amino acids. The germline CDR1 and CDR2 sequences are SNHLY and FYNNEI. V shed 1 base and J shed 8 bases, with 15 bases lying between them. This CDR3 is CASSEVSVGGDSPLHF. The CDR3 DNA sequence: TGTGCCAGCAGTGAAGTATCAGTAGGGGGTGATTCACCCCTCCACTTT.

The CDR3 sequence is CAWAPQETQYF. The CDR3 DNA follows: TGTGCCTGGGCCCCCCAGGAGACCCAGTACTTC. The V and J genes are TRBV30 and TRBJ2-5, with D unresolved. This CDR3 contains 11 residues. The V end was cut by 5 bases, the J end by 5 bases, with 9 bases between. Germline V gene data show CDR1 as GTSNPN and CDR2 as SVGIG (reference sequence).

CDR3 sequence (DNA): TGTGCCAGCAGTCTCGGACAGGGAGGAGGCTACACCTTC. Translating it yields CASSLGQGGGYTF. The V and J genes are TRBV27 and TRBJ1-2; 8 nucleotides match TRBD1. The CDR3 length is 13 residues. V dropped 5 bases and J dropped 8; count of bases not matched to a gene: 7. Germline loops: CDR1 MNHEY, CDR2 SMNVEV (reference sequence).

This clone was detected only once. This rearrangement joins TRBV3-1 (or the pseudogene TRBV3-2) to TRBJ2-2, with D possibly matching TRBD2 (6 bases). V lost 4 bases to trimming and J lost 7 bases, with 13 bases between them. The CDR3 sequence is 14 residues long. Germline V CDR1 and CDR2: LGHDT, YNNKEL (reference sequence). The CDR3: CASSPRLELGELFF. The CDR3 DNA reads TGTGCCAGCAGCCCCCGACTAGAACTCGGGGAGCTGTTTTTT.

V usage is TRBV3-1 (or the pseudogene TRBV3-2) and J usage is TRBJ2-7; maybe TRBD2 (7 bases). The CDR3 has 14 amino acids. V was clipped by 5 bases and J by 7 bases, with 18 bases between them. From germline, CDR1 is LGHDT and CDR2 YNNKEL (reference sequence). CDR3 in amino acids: CASSGVGGLKEQYF. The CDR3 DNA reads TGTGCCAGCAGCGGGGTCGGGGGGCTAAAGGAGCAGTACTTC.

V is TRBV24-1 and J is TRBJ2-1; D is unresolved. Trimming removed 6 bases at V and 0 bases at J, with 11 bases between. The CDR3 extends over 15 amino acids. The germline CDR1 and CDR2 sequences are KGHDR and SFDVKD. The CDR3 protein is CATSPFPSSYNEQFF. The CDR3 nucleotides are TGTGCCACCAGTCCTTTTCCTAGCTCCTACAATGAGCAGTTCTTC.

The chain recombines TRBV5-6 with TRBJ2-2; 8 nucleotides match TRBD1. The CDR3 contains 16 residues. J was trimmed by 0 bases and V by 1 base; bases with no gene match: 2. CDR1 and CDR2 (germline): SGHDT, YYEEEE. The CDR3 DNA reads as TGTGCCAGCAGCTTGATGGGACAGGCGAACACCGGGGAGCTGTTTTTT. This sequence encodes CASSLMGQANTGELFF.

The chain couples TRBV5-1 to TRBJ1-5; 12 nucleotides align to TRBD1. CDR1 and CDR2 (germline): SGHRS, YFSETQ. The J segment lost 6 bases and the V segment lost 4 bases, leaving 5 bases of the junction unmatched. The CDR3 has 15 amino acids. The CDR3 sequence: CASSPGTGGVQPQHF. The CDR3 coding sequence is TGCGCCAGCAGCCCCGGGACAGGGGGCGTTCAGCCCCAGCATTTT.

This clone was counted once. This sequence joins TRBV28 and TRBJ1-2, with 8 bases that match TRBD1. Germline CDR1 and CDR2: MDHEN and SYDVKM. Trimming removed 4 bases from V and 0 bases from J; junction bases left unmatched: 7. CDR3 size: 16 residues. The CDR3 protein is CASSSYLTGANYGYTF. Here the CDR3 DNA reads TGTGCCAGCAGTTCCTACCTGACAGGGGCTAACTATGGCTACACCTTC.

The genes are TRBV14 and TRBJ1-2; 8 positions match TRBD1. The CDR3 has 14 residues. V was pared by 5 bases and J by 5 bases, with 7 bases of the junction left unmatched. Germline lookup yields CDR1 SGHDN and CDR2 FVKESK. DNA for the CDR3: TGTGCCAGCAGCTCCGGGACAGGCTTTTATGGCTACACCTTC. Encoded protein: CASSSGTGFYGYTF.

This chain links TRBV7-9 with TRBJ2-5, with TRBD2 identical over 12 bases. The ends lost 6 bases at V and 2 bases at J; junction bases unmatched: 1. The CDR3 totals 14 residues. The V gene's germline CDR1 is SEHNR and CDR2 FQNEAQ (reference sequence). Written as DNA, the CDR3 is TGTGCCAGCAGACTAGCGGGGGGTCAAGAGACCCAGTACTTC. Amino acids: CASRLAGGQETQYF. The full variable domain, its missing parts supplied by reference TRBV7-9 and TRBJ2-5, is DTGVSQNPRHKITKRGQNVTFRCDPISEHNRLYWYRQTLGQGPEFLTYFQNEAQLEKSRLLSDRFSAERPKGSFSTLEIQRTEQGDSAMYLCASRLAGGQETQYFGPGTRLLVL.

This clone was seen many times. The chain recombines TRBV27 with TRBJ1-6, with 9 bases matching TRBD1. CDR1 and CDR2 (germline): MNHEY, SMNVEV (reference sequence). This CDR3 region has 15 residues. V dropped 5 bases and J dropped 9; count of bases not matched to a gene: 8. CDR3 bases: TGTGCCAGCAGTATAACAGGGGGCGCCGGTTCACCCCTCCACTTT. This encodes CASSITGGAGSPLHF.

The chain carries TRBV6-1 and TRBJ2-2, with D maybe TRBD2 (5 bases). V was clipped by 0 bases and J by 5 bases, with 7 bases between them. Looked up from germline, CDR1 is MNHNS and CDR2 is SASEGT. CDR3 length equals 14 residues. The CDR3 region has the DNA TGTGCCAGCAGTGAAGCTGGCGGGACCGGGGAGCTGTTTTTT. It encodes CASSEAGGTGELFF.

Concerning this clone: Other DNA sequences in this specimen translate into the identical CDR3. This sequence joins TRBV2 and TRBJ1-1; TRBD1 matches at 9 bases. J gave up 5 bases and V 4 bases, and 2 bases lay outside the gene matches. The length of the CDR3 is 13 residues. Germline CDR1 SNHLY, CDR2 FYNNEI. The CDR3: CASSGDRDTEAFF. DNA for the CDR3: TGTGCCAGCAGTGGGGACAGGGATACTGAAGCTTTCTTT. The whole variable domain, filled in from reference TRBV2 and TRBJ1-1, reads EPEVTQTPSHQVTQMGQEVILRCVPISNHLYFYWYRQILGQKVEFLVSFYNNEISEKSEIFDDQFSVERPDGSNFTLKIRSTKLEDSAMYFCASSGDRDTEAFFGQGTRLTVV.

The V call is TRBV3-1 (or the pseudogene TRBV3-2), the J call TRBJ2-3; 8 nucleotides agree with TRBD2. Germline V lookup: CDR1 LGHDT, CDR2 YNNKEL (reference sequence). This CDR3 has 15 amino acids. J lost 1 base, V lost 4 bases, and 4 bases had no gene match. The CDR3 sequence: CASSPLGGGTDTQYF. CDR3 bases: TGTGCCAGCAGCCCGCTCGGGGGGGGCACAGATACGCAGTATTTT.

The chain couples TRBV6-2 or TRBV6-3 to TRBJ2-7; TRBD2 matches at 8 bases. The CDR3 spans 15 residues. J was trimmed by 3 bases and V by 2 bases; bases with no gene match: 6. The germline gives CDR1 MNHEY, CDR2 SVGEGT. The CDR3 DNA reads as TGTGCCAGCAGTTACCGGGGGGGGGCCAACTACGAGCAGTACTTC. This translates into CASSYRGGANYEQYF.

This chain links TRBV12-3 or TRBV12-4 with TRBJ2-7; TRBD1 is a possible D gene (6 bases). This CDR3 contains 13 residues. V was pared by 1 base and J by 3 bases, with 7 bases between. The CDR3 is CASSLGRGYEQYF. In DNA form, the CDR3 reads TGTGCCAGCAGTTTAGGCAGGGGCTACGAGCAGTACTTC.

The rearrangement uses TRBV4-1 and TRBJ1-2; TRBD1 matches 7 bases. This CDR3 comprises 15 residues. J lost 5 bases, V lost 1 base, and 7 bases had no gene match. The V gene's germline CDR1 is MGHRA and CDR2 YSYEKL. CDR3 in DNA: TGCGCCAGCAGCCAAGCCTCGGGACAGATTTATGGCTACACCTTC. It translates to CASSQASGQIYGYTF.

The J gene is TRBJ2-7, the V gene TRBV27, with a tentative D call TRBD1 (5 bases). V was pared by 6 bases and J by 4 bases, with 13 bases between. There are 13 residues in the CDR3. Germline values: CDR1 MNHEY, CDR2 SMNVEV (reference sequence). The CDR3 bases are TGTGCCAGCAGCCCCAGGGTAAAGTACGAGCAGTACTTC. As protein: CASSPRVKYEQYF.

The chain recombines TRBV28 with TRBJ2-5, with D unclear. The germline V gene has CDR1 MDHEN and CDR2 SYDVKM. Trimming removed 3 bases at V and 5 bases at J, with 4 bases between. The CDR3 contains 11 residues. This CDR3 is CASSFRETQYF. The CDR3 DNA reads TGTGCCAGCAGTTTTCGTGAGACCCAGTACTTC.

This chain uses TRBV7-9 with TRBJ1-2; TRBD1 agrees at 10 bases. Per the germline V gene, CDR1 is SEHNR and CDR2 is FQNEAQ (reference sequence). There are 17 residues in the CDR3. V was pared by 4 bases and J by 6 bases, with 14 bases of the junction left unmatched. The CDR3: CASSSDRGALLSDGYTF. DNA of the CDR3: TGTGCCAGCAGCTCGGACAGGGGGGCGTTGTTGTCCGATGGCTACACCTTC. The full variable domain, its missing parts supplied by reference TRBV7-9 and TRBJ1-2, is DTGVSQNPRHKITKRGQNVTFRCDPISEHNRLYWYRQTLGQGPEFLTYFQNEAQLEKSRLLSDRFSAERPKGSFSTLEIQRTEQGDSAMYLCASSSDRGALLSDGYTFGSGTRLTVV.

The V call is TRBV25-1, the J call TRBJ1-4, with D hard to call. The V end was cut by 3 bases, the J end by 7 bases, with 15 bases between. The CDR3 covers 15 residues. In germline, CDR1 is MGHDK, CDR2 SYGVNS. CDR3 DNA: TGTGCCAGCAGTGAGAACGGGGTCCAGAGTGAAAAACTGTTTTTT. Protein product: CASSENGVQSEKLFF.

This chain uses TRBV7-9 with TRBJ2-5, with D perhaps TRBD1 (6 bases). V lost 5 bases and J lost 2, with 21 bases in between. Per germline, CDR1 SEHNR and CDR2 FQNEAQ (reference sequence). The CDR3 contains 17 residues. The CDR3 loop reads CASSHWGSRGKQETQYF. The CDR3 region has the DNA TGTGCCAGCAGCCACTGGGGCTCCAGGGGTAAACAAGAGACCCAGTACTTC.

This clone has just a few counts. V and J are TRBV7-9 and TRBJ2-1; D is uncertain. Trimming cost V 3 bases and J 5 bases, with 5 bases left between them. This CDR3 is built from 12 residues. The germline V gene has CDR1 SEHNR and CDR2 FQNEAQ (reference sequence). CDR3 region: CASSFGDNEQFF. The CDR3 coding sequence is TGTGCCAGCAGCTTTGGAGACAATGAGCAGTTCTTC.

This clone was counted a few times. The DNA for the CDR3 is TGTGCCAGCAGCTTAGATCAGGGAACTGAAGCTTTCTTT. This translates into CASSLDQGTEAFF. The V and J genes are TRBV11-2 and TRBJ1-1; TRBD1 is a possible D gene (5 bases). This CDR3 comprises 13 residues. The V gene lost 0 bases and the J gene lost 5 bases, with 7 bases spanning the gap. Germline V gene sequence: CDR1 SGHAT, CDR2 FQNNGV.

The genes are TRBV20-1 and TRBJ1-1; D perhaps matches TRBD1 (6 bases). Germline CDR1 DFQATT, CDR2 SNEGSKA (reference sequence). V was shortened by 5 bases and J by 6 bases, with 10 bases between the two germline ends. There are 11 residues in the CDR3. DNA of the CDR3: TGCAGTGCTCGGGACACAGCTGAAGCTTTCTTT. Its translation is CSARDTAEAFF.

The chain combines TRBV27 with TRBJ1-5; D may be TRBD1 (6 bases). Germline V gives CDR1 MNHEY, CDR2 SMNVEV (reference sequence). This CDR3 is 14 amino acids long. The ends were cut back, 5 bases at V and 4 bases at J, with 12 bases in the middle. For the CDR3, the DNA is TGTGCCAGCAGTCCGACAGGTTTTAATCAGCCCCAGCATTTT. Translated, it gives CASSPTGFNQPQHF.

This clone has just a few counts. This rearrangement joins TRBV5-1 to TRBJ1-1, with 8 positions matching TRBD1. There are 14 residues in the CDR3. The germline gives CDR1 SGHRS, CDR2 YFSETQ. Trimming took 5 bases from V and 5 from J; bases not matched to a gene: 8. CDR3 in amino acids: CASSWGQVGTEAFF. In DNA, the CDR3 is TGCGCCAGCAGTTGGGGACAGGTAGGGACTGAAGCTTTCTTT.

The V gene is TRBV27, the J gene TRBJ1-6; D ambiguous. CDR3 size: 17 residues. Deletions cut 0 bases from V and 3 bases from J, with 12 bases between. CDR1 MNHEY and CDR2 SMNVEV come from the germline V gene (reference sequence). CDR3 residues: CASSLSKPDIYNSPLHF. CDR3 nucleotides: TGTGCCAGCAGTTTATCGAAGCCTGACATCTATAATTCACCCCTCCACTTT.

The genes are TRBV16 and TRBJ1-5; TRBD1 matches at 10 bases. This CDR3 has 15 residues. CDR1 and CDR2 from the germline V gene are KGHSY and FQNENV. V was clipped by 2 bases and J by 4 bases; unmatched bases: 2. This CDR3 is CASSQEGQGNQPQHF. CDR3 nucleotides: TGTGCCAGCAGCCAAGAGGGACAGGGGAATCAGCCCCAGCATTTT. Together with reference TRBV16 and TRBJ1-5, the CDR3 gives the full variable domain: GEEVAQTPKHLVRGEGQKAKLYCAPIKGHSYVFWYQQVLKNEFKFLISFQNENVFDETGMPKERFSAKCLPNSPCSLEIQATKLEDSAVYFCASSQEGQGNQPQHFGDGTRLSIL.

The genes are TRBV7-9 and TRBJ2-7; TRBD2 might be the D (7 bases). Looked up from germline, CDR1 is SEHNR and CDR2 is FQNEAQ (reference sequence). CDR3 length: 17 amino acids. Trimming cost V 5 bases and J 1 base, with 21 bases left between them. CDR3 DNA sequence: TGTGCCAGCAGCACAAGGGGGAGCGGGGCCGAGTCCTACGAGCAGTACTTC. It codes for CASSTRGSGAESYEQYF.